This TCR beta chain appears in the sequencing data of a study of blood T cell repertoires in COVID-19. Across the whole study: COVID-19 samples from acute and convalescent phases originated in the United States, Italy and Spain. T cells, B-cell-depleted T cells, or PBMCs provided the cDNA or gDNA that served as material.

The length of the CDR3 is 16 residues. CDR1 is SGHRS, CDR2 YFSETQ, per germline. Trimming at V came to 0 bases and at J to 8 bases, leaving 9 bases not matched to a gene. Authors' analysis steps: Amplifying reference gene primers gave estimates of nucleated cell counts. Produced via immunoSEQ multiplex PCR; TCRdb's table is partial and in-frame only. V and J calls and clone size follow that table, whereas D and trimming were derived from the DNA. The data contain roughly 60,000 clones, 80% to 95% of them singletons. The sequencing input was peripheral blood. The sequence came from a woman of 80 years or more with active COVID-19. The chain joins TRBV5-1 to TRBJ2-1; 9 bases match TRBD1. CDR3 nucleotide sequence: TGCGCCAGCAGCTTGGGGGCGGACAGGGGCCTCGATGAGCAGTTCTTC. It codes for CASSLGADRGLDEQFF. Full variable domain (rest looked up from reference TRBV5-1 and TRBJ2-1): KAGVTQTPRYLIKTRGQQVTLSCSPISGHRSVSWYQQTPGQGLQFLFEYFSETQRNKGNFPGRFSGRQFSNSRSEMNVSTLELGDSALYLCASSLGADRGLDEQFFGPGTRLTVL.